This is a list of T cell receptor beta chains from one sample in a study of cytomegalovirus exposure and HLA in healthy donors. Sequencing was performed with immunoSEQ multiplex PCR; in TCRdb, only in-frame clones are kept and a portion is missing. The sample has roughly 180,000 clones, 70% to 85% seen once. Sequenced input: PBMCs. The receptors originated from a man between 18 and 29 years old in good health and CMV-seronegative. Each CDR3 is given with its conserved first and last residue. Each record gives: D gene, J gene, clone size, CDR3 length, V gene, CDR3 protein, CDR3 DNA. A D gene is named only where the DNA matches it firmly. Expanded clones get a size class; other rows say once, few or many, or leave the size out.

TRBD2 | TRBJ2-7 | NA | 14 | TRBV7-2 | CASSLGPSGGEQYF | TGTGCCAGCAGCTTGGGACCATCGGGGGGCGAGCAGTACTTC
TRBD2 | TRBJ2-7 | NA | 13 | TRBV28 | CASSLAGGDEQYF | TGTGCCAGCAGTTTGGCGGGAGGGGACGAGCAGTACTTC
TRBD1 | TRBJ1-3 | NA | 14 | TRBV30 | CAWSWDSSGNTIYF | TGTGCCTGGAGTTGGGACAGCTCTGGAAACACCATATATTTT
NA | TRBJ1-2 | few | 15 | TRBV5-1 | CASSRDLGTSYGYTF | TGCGCCAGCAGCCGGGACCTAGGGACTAGCTATGGCTACACCTTC
NA | TRBJ1-5 | NA | 14 | TRBV7-2 | CASSLGLQGQPQHF | TGTGCCAGCAGCTTAGGCCTCCAGGGCCAGCCCCAGCATTTT
NA | TRBJ1-6 | few | 15 | TRBV5-1 | CASSLEPGAVSPLHF | TGCGCCAGCAGCTTGGAGCCAGGGGCGGTTTCACCCCTCCACTTT
TRBD1 | TRBJ1-1 | NA | 16 | TRBV27 | CASSPGQGEVSTEAFF | TGTGCCAGCAGTCCCGGACAGGGGGAGGTTAGCACTGAAGCTTTCTTT
TRBD1 | TRBJ1-1 | NA | 17 | TRBV4-3 | CASSPSPGQGENTEAFF | TGCGCCAGCAGCCCCTCTCCGGGACAGGGAGAGAACACTGAAGCTTTCTTT
NA | TRBJ1-2 | NA | 11 | TRBV20-1 | CSASSLRGYTF | TGCAGTGCTTCCAGTTTGAGGGGCTACACCTTC
TRBD1 | TRBJ1-1 | few | 14 | TRBV12-5 | CASAPGQGNTEAFF | TGTGCTAGCGCGCCGGGACAGGGGAACACTGAAGCTTTCTTT
TRBD2 | TRBJ2-7 | NA | 15 | TRBV15 | CATSNVAGKSYEQYF | TGTGCCACCAGCAATGTAGCGGGGAAATCCTACGAGCAGTACTTC
NA | TRBJ1-2 | few | 13 | TRBV30 | CAWSVGGGYGYTF | TGTGCCTGGAGTGTGGGAGGGGGTTATGGCTACACCTTC
NA | TRBJ2-7 | NA | 13 | TRBV19 | CASSIDNSYEQYF | TGTGCCAGTAGTATAGATAATTCCTACGAGCAGTACTTC
NA | TRBJ1-1 | few | 18 | TRBV4-3 | CASSQDPGQLGLNTEAFF | TGCGCCAGCAGCCAAGACCCCGGACAGTTGGGCTTGAACACTGAAGCTTTCTTT
TRBD2 | TRBJ2-2 | NA | 16 | TRBV7-3 | CASSLAGGINTGELFF | TGTGCCAGCAGCTTAGCGGGGGGGATTAACACCGGGGAGCTGTTTTTT
NA | TRBJ1-6 | NA | 14 | TRBV7-3 | CASSFRVDNSPLHF | TGTGCCAGCAGCTTTCGGGTTGACAATTCACCCCTCCACTTT
TRBD1 | TRBJ2-5 | NA | 13 | TRBV5-1 | CASSSGTGETQYF | TGCGCCAGCAGCTCGGGGACAGGGGAGACCCAGTACTTC
NA | TRBJ1-2 | NA | 13 | TRBV27 | CASPDRGEHGYTF | TGTGCCAGCCCCGATAGGGGTGAGCATGGCTACACCTTC
TRBD1 | TRBJ1-2 | once | 14 | TRBV25-1 | CASSWTGINYGYTF | TGTGCCAGCAGCTGGACAGGAATTAACTATGGCTACACCTTC
TRBD2 | TRBJ2-7 | once | 15 | TRBV4-3 | CASSQVPSGSYEQYF | TGCGCCAGCAGCCAAGTGCCTAGCGGGAGCTACGAGCAGTACTTC
TRBD1 | TRBJ1-3 | NA | 16 | TRBV9 | CASGQGGGSAGNTIYF | TGTGCCAGCGGTCAGGGGGGTGGGTCGGCTGGAAACACCATATATTTT
TRBD2 | TRBJ2-3 | NA | 15 | TRBV5-6 | CASSLAAGDTDTQYF | TGTGCCAGCAGCCTTGCGGCGGGGGACACAGATACGCAGTATTTT
TRBD1 | TRBJ2-5 | NA | 15 | TRBV7-9 | CASSYRDRGDETQYF | TGTGCCAGCAGTTACAGGGACAGGGGGGACGAGACCCAGTACTTC
TRBD1 | TRBJ2-2 | NA | 16 | TRBV5-1 | CASSLVTGGSAGELFF | TGCGCCAGCAGCTTGGTAACAGGGGGATCGGCCGGGGAGCTGTTTTTT
TRBD2 | TRBJ2-7 | NA | 14 | TRBV6-6 | CASSVSGSSYEQYF | TGTGCCAGCAGCGTTAGCGGGAGCTCCTACGAGCAGTACTTC
NA | TRBJ1-4 | NA | 13 | TRBV5-1 | CASSLGQYEKLFF | TGCGCCAGCAGCTTAGGACAGTACGAAAAACTGTTTTTT
NA | TRBJ1-2 | NA | 17 | TRBV5-4 | CASSSNPVSRANYGYTF | TGTGCCAGCAGCTCAAACCCGGTATCCCGAGCTAACTATGGCTACACCTTC
TRBD1 | TRBJ2-5 | NA | 16 | TRBV7-3 | CASSQGTGAFQETQYF | TGTGCCAGCAGCCAGGGGACAGGGGCTTTCCAAGAGACCCAGTACTTC
NA | TRBJ2-1 | NA | 14 | TRBV14 | CASSRASRRDEQFF | TGTGCCAGCAGCCGAGCCAGCAGGCGCGATGAGCAGTTCTTC
NA | TRBJ2-1 | NA | 15 | TRBV19 | CASTKAATSYNEQFF | TGTGCCAGTACCAAAGCGGCCACCTCCTACAATGAGCAGTTCTTC
NA | TRBJ2-1 | NA | 15 | TRBV7-7 | CASSSDSGGGYEQFF | TGTGCTAGCAGCTCGGACTCGGGTGGGGGCTATGAGCAGTTCTTC
NA | TRBJ2-1 | NA | 14 | TRBV6-5 | CASSYGGSYNEQFF | TGTGCCAGCAGTTATGGCGGCTCCTACAATGAGCAGTTCTTC
NA | TRBJ1-2 | NA | 15 | TRBV10-3 | CAISESSGPNYGYTF | TGTGCCATCAGTGAGTCGTCAGGGCCGAACTATGGCTACACCTTC
TRBD1 | TRBJ2-7 | NA | 14 | TRBV19 | CASSPSDRADEQYF | TGTGCCAGTAGTCCGTCGGACAGGGCCGACGAGCAGTACTTC
TRBD1 | TRBJ1-2 | once | 17 | TRBV11-3 | CASSFGGTGGAGYGYTF | TGTGCCAGCAGCTTTGGGGGAACAGGGGGCGCGGGCTATGGCTACACCTTC
NA | TRBJ2-6 | NA | 16 | TRBV7-6 | CASSLGPYSGANVLTF | TGTGCCAGCAGCTTAGGTCCTTACTCTGGGGCCAACGTCCTGACTTTC
NA | TRBJ2-7 | NA | 13 | TRBV4-3 | CASSQFQGNEQYF | TGCGCCAGCAGCCAATTTCAGGGTAACGAGCAGTACTTC
NA | TRBJ1-6 | NA | 15 | TRBV5-6 | CASSSRGSYNSPLHF | TGTGCCAGCAGCTCAAGGGGGTCCTATAATTCACCCCTCCACTTT
TRBD1 | TRBJ2-7 | NA | 14 | TRBV27 | CASSPGTGNYEQYF | TGTGCCAGCAGCCCCGGGACAGGGAATTACGAGCAGTACTTC
NA | TRBJ2-1 | NA | 13 | TRBV19 | CASRKRGGNEQFF | TGTGCCAGCCGAAAAAGGGGTGGCAATGAGCAGTTCTTC
TRBD2 | TRBJ2-1 | NA | 13 | TRBV28 | CASLLAGVNEQFF | TGTGCCAGCCTTCTAGCGGGAGTGAATGAGCAGTTCTTC
NA | TRBJ1-1 | NA | 14 | TRBV5-6 | CASSLVVSRREAFF | TGTGCCAGCAGCTTGGTCGTTTCGCGGCGAGAAGCTTTCTTT
NA | TRBJ2-3 | NA | 14 | TRBV5-4 | CASTPTGPGDTQYF | TGTGCCAGCACCCCGACAGGACCCGGGGATACGCAGTATTTT
NA | TRBJ1-6 | NA | 19 | TRBV21-1 | CASSKAFGTGVPGDSPLHF | TGTGCCAGCAGCAAAGCTTTTGGGACAGGGGTCCCTGGGGATTCACCCCTCCACTTT
NA | TRBJ2-5 | NA | 14 | TRBV27 | CASSSGLHQETQYF | TGTGCCAGCAGTTCCGGACTGCACCAAGAGACCCAGTACTTC
NA | TRBJ2-5 | few | 14 | TRBV7-9 | CASSLSSGQETQYF | TGTGCCAGCAGCTTAAGTTCGGGTCAAGAGACCCAGTACTTC
NA | TRBJ2-6 | once | 15 | TRBV2 | CASSVVLSGANVLTF | TGTGCCAGCAGCGTGGTACTTTCTGGGGCCAACGTCCTGACTTTC
NA | TRBJ2-3 | NA | 15 | TRBV23-1 | CASSGVACSADTQYF | TGCGCCAGCAGTGGGGTAGCGTGTAGCGCAGATACGCAGTATTTT